A selection of T cell receptor beta chains follows, all from one sample in a study of blood T cell repertoires in COVID-19. Generated by immunoSEQ multiplex PCR, the TCRdb table keeps only in-frame clones and is missing some. The sample consists of about 170,000 clones, more than 75% of them appearing once. Source material: peripheral blood. The receptors come from a woman over 75 with COVID-19, enrolled during active disease. Each CDR3 is given with its conserved first and last residue. A D gene is named only where the DNA matches it firmly. Size tells how often a clone was seen (once, few, many) or the class of an expanded clone, and some rows leave it out.

j_gene	v_gene	abundance	d_gene	CDR3aa	CDR3nt
TRBJ2-5	TRBV25-1	.	.	CASSDTSRGPQYF	TGTGCCAGCAGTGACACTAGTAGAGGGCCCCAGTACTTC
TRBJ2-3	TRBV27	.	.	CASRGWGASTDTQYF	TGTGCCAGCAGGGGCTGGGGCGCTAGCACAGATACGCAGTATTTT
TRBJ2-1	TRBV5-4	few	TRBD2	CASSLASGRNEQFF	TGTGCCAGCAGCTTGGCTAGCGGGAGGAATGAGCAGTTCTTC
TRBJ2-1	TRBV15	.	.	CATSRASSYNEQFF	TGTGCCACCAGCAGGGCTAGCTCCTACAATGAGCAGTTCTTC
TRBJ2-1	TRBV6-4	.	.	CASSDGTRLGEQFF	TGTGCCAGCAGTGACGGTACTAGGCTGGGGGAGCAGTTCTTC
TRBJ2-7	TRBV3-1/TRBV3-2	.	TRBD1	CASSQGQGSEQYF	TGTGCCAGCAGCCAGGGACAGGGTTCCGAGCAGTACTTC
TRBJ2-5	TRBV5-6	few	TRBD2	CASSVGLQKETQYF	TGTGCCAGCAGCGTGGGACTACAAAAAGAGACCCAGTACTTC
TRBJ1-4	TRBV18	.	TRBD1	CASSLTDRGMEKLFF	TGTGCCAGCTCACTGACGGACAGGGGGATGGAAAAACTGTTTTTT
TRBJ2-3	TRBV4-1	.	TRBD1	CASSPDRGPTDTQYF	TGCGCCAGCAGCCCTGACAGGGGACCGACAGATACGCAGTATTTT
TRBJ2-5	TRBV7-2	.	TRBD1	CASSLALGRGQETQYF	TGTGCCAGCAGCTTAGCGTTAGGCAGGGGGCAAGAGACCCAGTACTTC
TRBJ2-2	TRBV9	.	.	CASSVGQYTGELFF	TGTGCCAGCAGCGTCGGACAGTACACCGGGGAGCTGTTTTTT
TRBJ2-7	TRBV27	few	.	CASSLVPPGQAYEQYF	TGTGCCAGCAGTTTAGTGCCACCCGGACAAGCCTACGAGCAGTACTTC
TRBJ2-3	TRBV28	.	.	CASSLQVSDTQYF	TGTGCCAGCAGTTTACAGGTCTCAGATACGCAGTATTTT
TRBJ2-1	TRBV7-3	once	.	CASSLTGDEQFF	TGTGCCAGCAGCTTAACAGGGGATGAGCAGTTCTTC
TRBJ2-7	TRBV2	few	.	CASSSLGGAGEQYF	TGTGCCAGCAGTTCCTTGGGGGGGGCGGGAGAGCAGTACTTC
TRBJ1-5	TRBV5-1	few	.	CASSLDGEKPQHF	TGCGCCAGCAGCTTGGACGGGGAGAAGCCCCAGCATTTT
TRBJ2-2	TRBV24-1	.	TRBD1	CATSEQGGLDTGELFF	TGTGCCACCAGTGAACAGGGGGGACTGGACACCGGGGAGCTGTTTTTT
TRBJ1-5	TRBV2	.	TRBD1	CASSPRTGDQPQHF	TGTGCCAGCAGTCCACGGACAGGGGACCAGCCCCAGCATTTT
TRBJ1-6	TRBV9	.	.	CASSVGRNDSPLHF	TGTGCCAGCAGCGTAGGCAGAAATGATTCACCCCTCCACTTT
TRBJ1-6	TRBV28	.	TRBD1	CASRYRDRANSPLHF	TGTGCCAGCAGATACCGGGACAGGGCTAATTCACCCCTCCACTTT
TRBJ2-5	TRBV11-2	.	.	CASSLGGHYQETQYF	TGTGCCAGCAGCTTAGGGGGACATTACCAAGAGACCCAGTACTTC
TRBJ2-2	TRBV2	.	.	CASRQGGTGELFF	TGTGCCAGCAGACAGGGTGGCACCGGGGAGCTGTTTTTT
TRBJ1-2	TRBV7-2	few	TRBD1	CASIGQGSNGYTF	TGTGCCAGCATCGGACAGGGATCAAATGGCTACACCTTC
TRBJ2-3	TRBV7-2	.	.	CASSSAGTDTQYF	TGTGCCAGCAGCTCGGCGGGGACAGATACGCAGTATTTT
TRBJ2-7	TRBV5-1	.	TRBD2	CASSFRAGGTYEQYF	TGCGCCAGCAGCTTTCGAGCGGGAGGGACCTACGAGCAGTACTTC
TRBJ2-7	TRBV6-2/TRBV6-3	.	TRBD2	CASSYSLASGNYEQYF	TGTGCCAGCAGTTACTCGCTGGCTAGCGGGAACTACGAGCAGTACTTC
TRBJ2-7	TRBV28	.	.	CASSLPRGGDEQYF	TGTGCCAGCAGTTTACCCAGGGGTGGCGACGAGCAGTACTTC
TRBJ2-1	TRBV7-2	.	TRBD2	CASSVLGLAYSSYNEQFF	TGTGCCAGCAGCGTGCTGGGACTAGCGTATAGCTCCTACAATGAGCAGTTCTTC
TRBJ2-2	TRBV27	.	.	CASSSLLGVAGELFF	TGTGCCAGCAGTTCCCTACTCGGAGTTGCCGGGGAGCTGTTTTTT